Only a few counts were recorded for the clone carrying this TCR beta chain. Its matching antigen is unknown. Germline CDR1 is SNHLY and CDR2 is FYNNEI. The germline V and J ends were trimmed by 9 bases and 2 bases, with 15 bases remaining between them. CDR3 length equals 14 residues. Sequencing targeted expressed TCRB transcripts, as all isolated RNA had been reverse transcribed. Profiling relied on immunoSEQ multiplex PCR, and the TCRdb table lists in-frame clones only, not all of them. In the table there are 600,000 to 700,000 clones, 9.5% to 15% of which are singletons. This record belongs to a study of beta chain features in type 1 diabetes. Findings and limits, study-wide: Moderate but significant shortening of TCRB CDR3s was recorded in all four CD4+ subsets from Type 1 diabetes patients.

The receptor was isolated from a man aged 30 to 39 with type 1 diabetes. The sequenced sample was naive CD4+ T cells from blood. The chain recombines TRBV2 with TRBJ2-3, with a possible D match to TRBD2 (5 bases). The DNA of the CDR3 is TGTGCCAGTACGGCGGGCCCCCACACAGATACGCAGTATTTT. Translated, it gives CASTAGPHTDTQYF. Looking up the rest from reference TRBV2 and TRBJ2-3 gives the full variable domain: EPEVTQTPSHQVTQMGQEVILRCVPISNHLYFYWYRQILGQKVEFLVSFYNNEISEKSEIFDDQFSVERPDGSNFTLKIRSTKLEDSAMYFCASTAGPHTDTQYFGPGTRLTVL.